This T cell receptor (beta chain) came from a study of T-cell reconstitution after alpha-beta-depleted transplantation in children. This clonotype was detected many times. Preparing the TCRbeta library involved the use of unique molecular identifiers. From the PCR reads, TCRdb called clonotypes with MiXCR, one entry per CDR3 protein. The profile shows around 700,000 distinct CDR3 sequences, approximately 14% of them singletons. The V and J ends lost 7 bases and 3 bases respectively, with 19 bases between them. The CDR3 runs to 15 residues. Germline V gives CDR1 ENHRY, CDR2 SYGVKD. The rearrangement joins TRBV10-3 to TRBJ2-7, with D perhaps TRBD1 or TRBD2 (6 bases each). The material sequenced was PBMCs, taken before TCRalphabeta/CD19-depleted stem cell transplant. The sequence was obtained from a girl under 10 years old with congenital amegakaryocytic thrombocytopenia, due to receive a stem cell transplant. CDR3 DNA: TGTGCCATCACCCCGGGGGCAGAATCGGACTACGAGCAGTACTTC. Amino acid sequence: CAITPGAESDYEQYF.